This T cell receptor beta chain was profiled in a study of response to subunit inactivated influenza vaccine. Overall study results and limits: Few additional T cells are recruited per seasonal influenza vaccination, authors suggested.

TCRdb ran MiXCR on the RT-PCR reads and lists one entry per CDR3 protein. This table holds 530,000 or so distinct CDR3 sequences, around 13% found once. CDR1 and CDR2 from the germline V gene are MNHEY and SVGAGI. This CDR3 is 14 amino acids long. J gave up 2 bases and V 2 bases, and 2 bases lay outside the gene matches. For this clonotype: Its specificity is not known.

The chain has TRBV6-5 and TRBJ2-5; 7 bases agree with TRBD1. The clonotype comes from a man in his fifties who received an inactivated influenza vaccine. Sample: PBMCs from blood, taken about 13 days after vaccination. The CDR3 DNA reads as TGTGCCAGCAGTTACGAGACAGGGCAAGAGACCCAGTACTTC. This encodes CASSYETGQETQYF.